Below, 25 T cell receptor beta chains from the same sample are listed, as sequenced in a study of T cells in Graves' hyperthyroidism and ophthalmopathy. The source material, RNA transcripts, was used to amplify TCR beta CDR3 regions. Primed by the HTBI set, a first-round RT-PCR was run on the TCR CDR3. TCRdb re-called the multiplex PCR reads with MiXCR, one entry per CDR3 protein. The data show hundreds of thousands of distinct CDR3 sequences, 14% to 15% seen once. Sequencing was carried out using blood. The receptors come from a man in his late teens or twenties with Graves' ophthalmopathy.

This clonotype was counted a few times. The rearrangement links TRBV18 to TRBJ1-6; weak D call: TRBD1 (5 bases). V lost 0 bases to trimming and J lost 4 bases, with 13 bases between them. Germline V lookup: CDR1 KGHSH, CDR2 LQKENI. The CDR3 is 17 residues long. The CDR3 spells CASSPPGSTVYNSPLHF. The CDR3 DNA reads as TGTGCCAGCTCACCACCCGGCTCGACAGTATATAATTCACCCCTCCACTTT.

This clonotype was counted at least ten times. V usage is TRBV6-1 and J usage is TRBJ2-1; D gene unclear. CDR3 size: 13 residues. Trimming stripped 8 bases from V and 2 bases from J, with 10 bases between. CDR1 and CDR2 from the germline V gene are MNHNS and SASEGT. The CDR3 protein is CASPASPYNEQFF. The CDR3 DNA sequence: TGTGCCAGCCCCGCGTCGCCCTACAATGAGCAGTTCTTC.

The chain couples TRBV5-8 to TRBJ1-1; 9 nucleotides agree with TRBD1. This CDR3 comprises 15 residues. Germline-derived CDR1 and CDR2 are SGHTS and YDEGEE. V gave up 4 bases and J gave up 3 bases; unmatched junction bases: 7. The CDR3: CASSENGQGYTEAFF. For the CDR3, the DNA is TGTGCCAGCAGCGAGAATGGACAGGGGTACACTGAAGCTTTCTTT.

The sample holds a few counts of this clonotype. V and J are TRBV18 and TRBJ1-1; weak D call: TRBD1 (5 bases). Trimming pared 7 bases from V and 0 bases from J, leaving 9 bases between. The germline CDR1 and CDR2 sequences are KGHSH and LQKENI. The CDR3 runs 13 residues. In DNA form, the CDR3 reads TGTGCCAGCTTTATGGGGCTGAACACTGAAGCTTTCTTT. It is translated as CASFMGLNTEAFF.

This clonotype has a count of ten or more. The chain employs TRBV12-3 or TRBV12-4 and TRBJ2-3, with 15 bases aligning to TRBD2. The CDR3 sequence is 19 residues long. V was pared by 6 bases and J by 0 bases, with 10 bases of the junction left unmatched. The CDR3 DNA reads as TGTGCCAGCAGACCCGGGACTAGCGGGGGGCCGGTGAGCACAGATACGCAGTATTTT. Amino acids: CASRPGTSGGPVSTDTQYF.

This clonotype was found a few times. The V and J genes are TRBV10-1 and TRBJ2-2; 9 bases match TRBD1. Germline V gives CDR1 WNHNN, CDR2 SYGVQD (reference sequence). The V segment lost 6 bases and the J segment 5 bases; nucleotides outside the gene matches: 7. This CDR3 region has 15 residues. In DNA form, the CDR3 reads TGCGCCAGCAGCCGGGACAGGGTGGTTACCGGGGAGCTGTTTTTT. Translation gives CASSRDRVVTGELFF.

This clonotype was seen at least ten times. CDR3 amino acids: CASRGGAGGYTQYF. CDR3 nucleotide sequence: TGTGCCAGCCGGGGGGGAGCGGGAGGTTATACGCAGTATTTT. The chain couples TRBV11-2 to TRBJ2-3; 9 bases fit TRBD2. J was trimmed by 7 bases and V by 8 bases; bases with no gene match: 10. CDR3 length: 14 residues. The germline CDR1 and CDR2 sequences are SGHAT and FQNNGV.

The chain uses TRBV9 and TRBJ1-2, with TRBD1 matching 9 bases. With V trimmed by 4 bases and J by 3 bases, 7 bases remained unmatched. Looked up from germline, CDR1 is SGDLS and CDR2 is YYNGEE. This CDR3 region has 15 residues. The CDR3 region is CASSPGQGSYYGYTF. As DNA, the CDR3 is TGTGCCAGCAGCCCAGGACAGGGGTCCTACTATGGCTACACCTTC.

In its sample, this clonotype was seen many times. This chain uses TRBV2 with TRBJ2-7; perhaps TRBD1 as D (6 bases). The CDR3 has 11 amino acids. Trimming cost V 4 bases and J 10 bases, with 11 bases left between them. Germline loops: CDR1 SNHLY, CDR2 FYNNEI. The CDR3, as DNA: TGTGCCAGCAGTGGCACAGGGAATCAGTACTTC. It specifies CASSGTGNQYF. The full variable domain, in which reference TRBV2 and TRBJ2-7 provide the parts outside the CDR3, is EPEVTQTPSHQVTQMGQEVILRCVPISNHLYFYWYRQILGQKVEFLVSFYNNEISEKSEIFDDQFSVERPDGSNFTLKIRSTKLEDSAMYFCASSGTGNQYFGPGTRLTVT.

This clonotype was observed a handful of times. CDR3 sequence: CSVDGTGGQETQYF. CDR3 coding DNA: TGCAGCGTGGACGGGACAGGGGGCCAAGAGACCCAGTACTTC. This rearrangement joins TRBV29-1 to TRBJ2-5; 11 bases are shared with TRBD1. The germline CDR1 and CDR2 sequences are SQVTM and ANQGSEA. The length of the CDR3 is 14 residues. V dropped 6 bases and J dropped 1; count of bases not matched to a gene: 4.

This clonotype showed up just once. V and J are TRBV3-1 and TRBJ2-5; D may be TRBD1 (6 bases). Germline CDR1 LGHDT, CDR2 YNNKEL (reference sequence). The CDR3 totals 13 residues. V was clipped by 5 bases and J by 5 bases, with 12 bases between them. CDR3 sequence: CASSTPGAETQYF. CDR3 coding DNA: TGTGCCAGCAGCACCCCAGGGGCTGAGACCCAGTACTTC.

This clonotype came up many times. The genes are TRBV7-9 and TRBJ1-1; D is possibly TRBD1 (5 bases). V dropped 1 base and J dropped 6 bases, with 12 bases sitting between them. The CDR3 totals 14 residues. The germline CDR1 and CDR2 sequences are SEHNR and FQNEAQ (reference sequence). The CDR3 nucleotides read TGTGCCAGCAGCTTAGTTTTAGGGACGCCTGAAGCTTTCTTT. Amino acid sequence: CASSLVLGTPEAFF.

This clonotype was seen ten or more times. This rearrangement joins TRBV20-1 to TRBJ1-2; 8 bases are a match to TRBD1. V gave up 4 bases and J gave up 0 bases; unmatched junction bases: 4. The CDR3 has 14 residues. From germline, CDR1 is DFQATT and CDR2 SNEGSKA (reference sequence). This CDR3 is CSAKKGQANYGYTF. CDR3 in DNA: TGCAGTGCTAAAAAGGGACAGGCTAACTATGGCTACACCTTC.

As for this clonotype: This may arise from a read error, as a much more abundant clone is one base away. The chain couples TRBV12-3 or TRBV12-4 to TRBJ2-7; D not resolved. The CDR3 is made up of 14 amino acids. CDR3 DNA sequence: TGTGTCAGCAGTCCGAGGACGGCCCGGGACGAGCAGTACTTC. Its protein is CVSSPRTARDEQYF.

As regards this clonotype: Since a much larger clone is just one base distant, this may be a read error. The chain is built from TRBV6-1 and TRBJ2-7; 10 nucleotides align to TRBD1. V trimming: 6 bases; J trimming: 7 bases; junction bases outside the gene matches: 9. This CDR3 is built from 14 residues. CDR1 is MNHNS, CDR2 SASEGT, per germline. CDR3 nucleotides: TGTGCCAGCAGCCCGGGACAGGGGACGCGGGAGCAGTACTTC. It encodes CASSPGQGTREQYF.

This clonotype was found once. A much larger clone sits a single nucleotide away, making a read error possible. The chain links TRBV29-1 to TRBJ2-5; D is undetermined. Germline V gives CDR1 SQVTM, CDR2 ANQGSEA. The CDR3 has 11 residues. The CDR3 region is CGLSKEETQYF. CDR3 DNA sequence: TGCGGCTTATCCAAGGAAGAGACCCAGTACTTC.

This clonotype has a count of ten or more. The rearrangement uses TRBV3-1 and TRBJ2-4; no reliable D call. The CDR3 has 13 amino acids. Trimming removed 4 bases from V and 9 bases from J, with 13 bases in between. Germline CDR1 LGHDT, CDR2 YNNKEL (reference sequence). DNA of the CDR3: TGTGCCAGCAGCCCAGCCGGTGACGGCATTCAGTACTTC. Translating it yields CASSPAGDGIQYF.

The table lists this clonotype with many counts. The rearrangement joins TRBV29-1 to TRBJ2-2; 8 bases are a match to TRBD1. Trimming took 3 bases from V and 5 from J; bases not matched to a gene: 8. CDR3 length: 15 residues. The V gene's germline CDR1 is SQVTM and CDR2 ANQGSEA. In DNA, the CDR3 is TGCAGCGTTGATTCCGGGACAGGACATACCGGGGAGCTGTTTTTT. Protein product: CSVDSGTGHTGELFF.

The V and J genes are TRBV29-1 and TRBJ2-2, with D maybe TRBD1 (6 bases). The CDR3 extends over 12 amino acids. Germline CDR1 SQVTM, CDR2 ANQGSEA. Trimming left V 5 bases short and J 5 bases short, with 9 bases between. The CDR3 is CSVFTGTGELFF. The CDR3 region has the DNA TGCAGCGTTTTCACAGGGACCGGGGAGCTGTTTTTT.

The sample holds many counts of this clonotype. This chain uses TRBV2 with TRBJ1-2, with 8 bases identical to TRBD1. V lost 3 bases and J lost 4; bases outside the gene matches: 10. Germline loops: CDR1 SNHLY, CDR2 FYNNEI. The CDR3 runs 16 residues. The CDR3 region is CASSDQGQAKSYGYTF. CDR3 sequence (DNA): TGTGCCAGCAGTGACCAGGGACAGGCGAAATCCTATGGCTACACCTTC.

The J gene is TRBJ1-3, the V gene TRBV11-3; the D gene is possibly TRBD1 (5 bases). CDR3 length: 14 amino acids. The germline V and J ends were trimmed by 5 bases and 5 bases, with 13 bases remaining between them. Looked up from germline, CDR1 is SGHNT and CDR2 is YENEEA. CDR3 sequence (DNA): TGTGCCAGCAGCACGGGACCTCTGCGAAACACCATATATTTT. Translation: CASSTGPLRNTIYF.

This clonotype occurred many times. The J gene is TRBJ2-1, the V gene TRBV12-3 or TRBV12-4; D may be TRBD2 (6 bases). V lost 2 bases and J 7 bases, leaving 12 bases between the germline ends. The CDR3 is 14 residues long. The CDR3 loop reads CASSLRQEGNEQFF. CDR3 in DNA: TGTGCCAGCAGTTTACGGCAGGAGGGGAATGAGCAGTTCTTC.

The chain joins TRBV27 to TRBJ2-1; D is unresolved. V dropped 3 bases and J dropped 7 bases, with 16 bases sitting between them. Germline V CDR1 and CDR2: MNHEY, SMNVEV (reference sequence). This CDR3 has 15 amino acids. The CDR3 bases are TGTGCCAGCAGTTTCTCGTGGATGGGAACAAATGAGCAGTTCTTC. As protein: CASSFSWMGTNEQFF.

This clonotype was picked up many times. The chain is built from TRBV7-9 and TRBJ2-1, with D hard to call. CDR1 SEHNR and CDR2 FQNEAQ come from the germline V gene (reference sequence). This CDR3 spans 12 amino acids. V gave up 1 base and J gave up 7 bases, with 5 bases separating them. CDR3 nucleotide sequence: TGTGCCAGCAGCTTAGGGCAGAATGAGCAGTTCTTC. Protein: CASSLGQNEQFF. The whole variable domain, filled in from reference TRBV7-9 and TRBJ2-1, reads DTGVSQNPRHKITKRGQNVTFRCDPISEHNRLYWYRQTLGQGPEFLTYFQNEAQLEKSRLLSDRFSAERPKGSFSTLEIQRTEQGDSAMYLCASSLGQNEQFFGPGTRLTVL.

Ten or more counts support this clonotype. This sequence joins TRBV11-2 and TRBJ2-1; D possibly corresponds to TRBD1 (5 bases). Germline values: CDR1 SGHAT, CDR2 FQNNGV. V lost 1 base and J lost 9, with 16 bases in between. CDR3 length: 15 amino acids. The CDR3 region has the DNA TGTGCCAGCAGCTTAGGGCTTCAGCAGGGTAGTGAGCAGTTCTTC. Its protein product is CASSLGLQQGSEQFF.